These T cell receptor beta chains were read from a single sample in a study. From the RT-PCR reads, TCRdb called clonotypes with MiXCR, one entry per CDR3 protein. The table shows about 680,000 distinct CDR3 sequences, with 13% to 15% occurring only once. Input material: memory CD4+ T cells from blood. Receptors originate from a female donor in good health, serving as a healthy control. The CDR3 runs from the conserved cysteine through the conserved F or W. Fields, in order: D gene, clone size, J gene, V gene, CDR3 DNA, CDR3 protein. The D gene is left open where the match is weak. Rows give clone size only sometimes, using once, few, many, or a class for an expanded clone.

>NA|NA|TRBJ1-4|TRBV6-5
TGTGCCAGCAGTAGGGGCGTAGAGGGAAGCGCTCTGTTTTTT
CASSRGVEGSALFF
>TRBD2|many|TRBJ2-1|TRBV6-2/TRBV6-3
TGTGCCAGCAGCCCCGGAGATTTCGGCGGGAGAGACAATGAGCAGTTCTTC
CASSPGDFGGRDNEQFF
>TRBD1|NA|TRBJ1-2|TRBV6-5
TGTGCCAGCAGTTACTCTGGGAACAAGGGGGCAAACTATGGCTACACCTTC
CASSYSGNKGANYGYTF
>NA|NA|TRBJ1-5|TRBV27
TGTGCCAGCAGTTCGTTGGGATGGGGGCAGCCCCAGCATTTT
CASSSLGWGQPQHF
>TRBD2|NA|TRBJ2-7|TRBV12-3/TRBV12-4
TGTGCCAGCAGTTCCGGACTAGCGGGAATCTACGAGCAGTACTTC
CASSSGLAGIYEQYF
>TRBD1|many|TRBJ1-2|TRBV11-2
TGTGCCAGCAGAATTAACCAGGGGGCTGAAGGCTACACCTTC
CASRINQGAEGYTF
>NA|few|TRBJ2-5|TRBV6-2/TRBV6-3
TGTGCCAGCAGTTACTTCACACCCAAAGAGACCCAGTACTTC
CASSYFTPKETQYF
>NA|few|TRBJ1-4|TRBV6-5
TGTGCCAGCAGTTACTCCGTTTCTGAAAAACTGTTTTTT
CASSYSVSEKLFF
>TRBD2|NA|TRBJ2-2|TRBV6-2/TRBV6-3
TGTGCCAGCAGTCCACGACTAGCGGGAGGGGACACCGGGGAGCTGTTTTTT
CASSPRLAGGDTGELFF
>NA|NA|TRBJ2-3|TRBV11-2
TGTGCCAGCAGGGGGAGAGGGGAGCCCACAGATACGCAGTATTTT
CASRGRGEPTDTQYF
>NA|NA|TRBJ2-7|TRBV20-1
TGCAGTGCTAGAGATTCCCGTCCCCACGAGCAGTACTTC
CSARDSRPHEQYF
>NA|few|TRBJ2-5|TRBV7-9
TGTGCCAGCAGCCCAGGATTGTCTGGAGAGACCCAGTACTTC
CASSPGLSGETQYF
>TRBD1|NA|TRBJ2-5|TRBV14
TGTGCCAGCAGCCCTTCTGCAGGGGGAAAGACCCAGTACTTC
CASSPSAGGKTQYF
>NA|once|TRBJ2-6|TRBV7-6
TGTGCCAGCAGCTTAGTTGTTGGGAATAAAGTGTCTGGGGCCAACGTCCTGACTTTC
CASSLVVGNKVSGANVLTF
>NA|NA|TRBJ1-4|TRBV12-3/TRBV12-4
TGTGCCAGCGGGCCAGGGGATGAAAAACTGTTTTTT
CASGPGDEKLFF
>NA|many|TRBJ2-7|TRBV12-3/TRBV12-4
TGTGCCAGCAGTTTGAACCTTTACGAGCAGTACTTC
CASSLNLYEQYF
>NA|few|TRBJ1-2|TRBV6-2/TRBV6-3
TGTGCCAGCAGTTACCAGGGGACTAACTATGGCTACACCTTC
CASSYQGTNYGYTF